A single sample gave rise to the 19 T cell receptor beta chains below, sequenced in a study of Ad26.COV2.S vaccination and SARS-CoV-2 variants. Libraries were prepared by immunoSEQ multiplex PCR; TCRdb keeps only in-frame clonotypes and omits some of them. The table shows about 380,000 clones, with about four fifths occurring only once. As to treatment: 15 to 20 received Ad26.COV2.S at low or high dose, single or two shots; about 5 received placebo; per-sample allocation not given. Repertoires come from day 63 after the first vaccine or placebo injection. The sequenced sample was peripheral blood, obtained in a trial of Ad26.COV2.S vaccine versus placebo. The receptors stem from a person between 18 and 59 years old who received the Ad26.COV2.S COVID-19 vaccine or a placebo.

The CDR3 region is CASSLVSPVQETQYF. CDR3 in DNA: TGCGCCAGCAGCTTGGTCAGCCCGGTACAAGAGACCCAGTACTTC. V is TRBV5-1 and J is TRBJ2-5; D remains unclear. V lost 0 bases and J lost 2, with 11 bases in between. This CDR3 spans 15 amino acids. Germline V gives CDR1 SGHRS, CDR2 YFSETQ.

V is TRBV18 and J is TRBJ2-7; D uncertain. Trimming shortened V by 2 bases and J by 5 bases, and 4 bases separated the two germline ends. This CDR3 is built from 11 residues. From germline, CDR1 is KGHSH and CDR2 LQKENI. The chain's CDR3 is CASSPLHEQYF. The CDR3 DNA follows: TGTGCCAGCTCACCATTACACGAGCAGTACTTC.

The chain carries TRBV3-1 (or the pseudogene TRBV3-2) and TRBJ2-3, with 7 bases fitting TRBD2. Germline CDR1 LGHDT, CDR2 YNNKEL (reference sequence). V shed 4 bases and J 2 bases; nucleotides not matched to a gene: 12. The CDR3 has 17 residues. CDR3 sequence: CASSPRSKRGFTDTQYF. DNA of the CDR3: TGTGCCAGCAGCCCGAGATCCAAGCGGGGTTTCACAGATACGCAGTATTTT.

This rearrangement joins TRBV30 to TRBJ2-5, with D possibly being TRBD1 (6 bases). The CDR3 has 11 residues. Trimming stripped 0 bases from V and 7 bases from J, with 6 bases between. CDR1 GTSNPN and CDR2 SVGIG come from the germline V gene (reference sequence). CDR3 nucleotides: TGTGCCTGGAGTGTACAGGGGACCCAGTACTTC. This encodes CAWSVQGTQYF. The complete variable domain, with remaining parts taken from reference TRBV30 and TRBJ2-5, reads SQTIHQWPATLVQPVGSPLSLECTVEGTSNPNLYWYRQAAGRGLQLLFYSVGIGQISSEVPQNLSASRPQDRQFILSSKKLLLSDSGFYLCAWSVQGTQYFGPGTRLLVL.

The chain carries TRBV7-2 and TRBJ2-7; the D call may be TRBD1 or TRBD2 (7 bases each). CDR3 length: 17 amino acids. Germline V gives CDR1 SGHTA, CDR2 FQGNSA. The germline V and J ends were trimmed by 2 bases and 3 bases, with 20 bases remaining between them. CDR3 bases: TGTGCCAGCAGCTTAAGCGTGGGACCCAGGGGGGGCTACGAGCAGTACTTC. It codes for CASSLSVGPRGGYEQYF. Together with reference TRBV7-2 and TRBJ2-7, the CDR3 gives the full variable domain: GAGVSQSPSNKVTEKGKDVELRCDPISGHTALYWYRQSLGQGLEFLIYFQGNSAPDKSGLPSDRFSAERTGGSVSTLTIQRTQQEDSAVYLCASSLSVGPRGGYEQYFGPGTRLTVT.

The chain links TRBV2 to TRBJ1-5, with TRBD1 matching 9 bases. V shed 6 bases and J 10 bases; nucleotides not matched to a gene: 4. There are 12 residues in the CDR3. Per the germline V gene, CDR1 is SNHLY and CDR2 is FYNNEI. The CDR3: CASRGQGFPQHF. CDR3 DNA: TGTGCCAGCAGGGGACAGGGCTTTCCCCAGCATTTT.

As to this clone: Other DNA sequences in the sample encode the same CDR3. The V and J genes are TRBV6-5 and TRBJ1-1; unclear D gene. The V and J ends lost 6 bases and 0 bases respectively, with 8 bases between them. Germline lookup yields CDR1 MNHEY and CDR2 SVGAGI. The CDR3 extends over 13 amino acids. This chain's CDR3 is CASRGNMNTEAFF. CDR3 DNA: TGTGCCAGCAGGGGCAACATGAACACTGAAGCTTTCTTT.

This clone was found once. This sequence joins TRBV18 and TRBJ2-1; no clear D. The CDR3 is made up of 15 amino acids. Germline V CDR1 and CDR2: KGHSH, LQKENI. V lost 6 bases to trimming and J lost 0 bases, with 12 bases between them. This CDR3 is CASSLSGYSYNEQFF. The CDR3 DNA is TGTGCCAGCTCTCTAAGTGGTTACTCCTACAATGAGCAGTTCTTC. The full variable domain, in which reference TRBV18 and TRBJ2-1 provide the parts outside the CDR3, is NAGVMQNPRHLVRRRGQEARLRCSPMKGHSHVYWYRQLPEEGLKFMVYLQKENIIDESGMPKERFSAEFPKEGPSILRIQQVVRGDSAAYFCASSLSGYSYNEQFFGPGTRLTVL.

The chain couples TRBV12-3 or TRBV12-4 to TRBJ2-7; D is ambiguous. This CDR3 has 13 residues. Trimming left V 5 bases short and J 5 bases short, with 13 bases between. The CDR3 bases are TGTGCCAGCAGTCCCGTAATCTACAACGAGCAGTACTTC. This codes for CASSPVIYNEQYF.

The rearrangement links TRBV11-2 to TRBJ1-3; D gene uncertain. Germline-derived CDR1 and CDR2 are SGHAT and FQNNGV. Trimming pared 4 bases from V and 0 bases from J, leaving 10 bases between. The CDR3 runs to 15 residues. This CDR3 is CASSSPVSSGNTIYF. The CDR3 DNA reads TGTGCCAGCAGCTCCCCGGTGAGCTCTGGAAACACCATATATTTT.

This clone was found a few times. This chain uses TRBV5-1 with TRBJ2-2; no clear D. CDR1 SGHRS and CDR2 YFSETQ come from the germline V gene. Trimming left V 4 bases short and J 4 bases short, with 8 bases between. This CDR3 spans 13 amino acids. The CDR3 region is CASSLQRTGELFF. In nucleotides, the CDR3 is TGCGCCAGCAGCCTACAACGCACCGGGGAGCTGTTTTTT.

The chain uses TRBV18 and TRBJ2-2; D might be TRBD2 (6 bases). CDR3 size: 16 residues. Germline assignment: CDR1 KGHSH and CDR2 LQKENI. V was pared by 3 bases and J by 0 bases, with 11 bases between. CDR3 bases: TGTGCCAGCTCACCCTCCGGGGGTGCGAACACCGGGGAGCTGTTTTTT. Its translation is CASSPSGGANTGELFF. Based on the CDR3 plus reference TRBV18 and TRBJ2-2, the full variable domain is NAGVMQNPRHLVRRRGQEARLRCSPMKGHSHVYWYRQLPEEGLKFMVYLQKENIIDESGMPKERFSAEFPKEGPSILRIQQVVRGDSAAYFCASSPSGGANTGELFFGEGSRLTVL.

The chain employs TRBV19 and TRBJ2-7; 9 nucleotides agree with TRBD1. The CDR3 runs 14 residues. Germline CDR1 LNHDA, CDR2 SQIVND (reference sequence). The J segment lost 6 bases and the V segment lost 5 bases, leaving 8 bases of the junction unmatched. CDR3 sequence: CASSPRQGVSEQYF. CDR3 DNA: TGTGCCAGTAGTCCTCGACAGGGGGTAAGCGAGCAGTACTTC.

Comment on this clone: This sample also contains other DNA sequences that code for the same CDR3. V usage is TRBV19 and J usage is TRBJ1-2; D is ambiguous. This CDR3 has 10 amino acids. V was trimmed by 10 bases and J by 1 base, leaving 4 bases between them. Germline V CDR1 and CDR2: LNHDA, SQIVND (reference sequence). In DNA form, the CDR3 reads TGTGCCACTCGTAACTATGGCTACACCTTC. Its protein product is CATRNYGYTF.

The CDR3, as DNA: TGTGCCAGCAGCCAACAGACTAGCCGATACTCCTACAATGAGCAGTTCTTC. Protein product: CASSQQTSRYSYNEQFF. V and J are TRBV13 and TRBJ2-1, with TRBD2 matching 7 bases. Unmatched junction bases numbered 10, after V lost 5 bases and J lost 0 bases. Germline loops: CDR1 PRHDT, CDR2 FYEKMQ (reference sequence). CDR3 length equals 17 residues.

The chain uses TRBV4-1 and TRBJ2-7; TRBD1 is a possible D gene (6 bases). Trimming left V 2 bases short and J 3 bases short, with 17 bases between. This CDR3 contains 16 residues. The germline gives CDR1 MGHRA, CDR2 YSYEKL. This CDR3 is CASSQLPPGVNYEQYF. The DNA for the CDR3 is TGCGCCAGCAGCCAATTACCCCCAGGGGTAAACTACGAGCAGTACTTC.

J is TRBJ2-7 and V is TRBV5-4; D is possibly TRBD1 (7 bases). This CDR3 has 16 amino acids. Germline-derived CDR1 and CDR2 are SGHNT and YYREEE (reference sequence). Between the trimmed V and J ends, which lost 2 bases and 0 bases, there was a span of 15 bases. The CDR3 DNA follows: TGTGCCAGCAGCTTAAACCCCAGGGGGGCCTCCTACGAGCAGTACTTC. It encodes CASSLNPRGASYEQYF. The full variable domain, in which reference TRBV5-4 and TRBJ2-7 provide the parts outside the CDR3, is ETGVTQSPTHLIKTRGQQVTLRCSSQSGHNTVSWYQQALGQGPQFIFQYYREEENGRGNFPPRFSGLQFPNYSSELNVNALELDDSALYLCASSLNPRGASYEQYFGPGTRLTVT.

This chain connects TRBV6-4 to TRBJ1-6; D is unresolved. V lost 0 bases and J lost 9, with 9 bases in between. The CDR3 has 14 residues. The germline V gene encodes CDR1 MRHNA and CDR2 SNTAGT. CDR3 sequence (DNA): TGTGCCAGCAGTGACTCGGAGGGTGCTTCACCCCTCCACTTT. Its translation is CASSDSEGASPLHF.

The chain has TRBV6-5 and TRBJ1-5, with TRBD1 matching over 7 bases. With V trimmed by 7 bases and J by 9 bases, 15 bases remained unmatched. The CDR3 runs 15 residues. Germline V gives CDR1 MNHEY, CDR2 SVGAGI. CDR3 region: CASIRDSRGLRPQHF. The CDR3 DNA reads TGTGCCAGCATCAGGGACAGTAGGGGTTTGAGGCCCCAGCATTTT.